This is a list of T cell receptor beta chains from one sample in a study of blood T cell repertoires in COVID-19. Repertoires were generated with immunoSEQ multiplex PCR, while TCRdb's copy carries only in-frame clones and drops some. Counted here are about 170,000 clones, 79% occurring once; the ten biggest clones make up around a fifth. The sequenced material came from PBMCs or T cells enriched from blood (not recorded which). The receptors were sampled from a woman between 65 and 79 years old in a cohort exposed to, infected with or recovered from COVID-19 (not recorded which). The CDR3 runs from the conserved cysteine through the conserved F or W. Only some rows state a clone size, as once, few, many or a class for expanded clones.

TRBJ1-3,NA,15,TRBV3-1/TRBV3-2,CASSQGPGLGNTIYF
TRBJ2-3,once,15,TRBV5-1,CASSSLDRGTDTQYF
TRBJ2-7,few,16,TRBV7-8,CASSSGLAGRAYEQYF
TRBJ2-7,NA,11,TRBV19,CASIGGYEQYF
TRBJ1-6,NA,14,TRBV5-6,CASSVTGHDSPLHF
TRBJ2-1,NA,12,TRBV12-3/TRBV12-4,CASSLAGVTQFF
TRBJ2-3,once,12,TRBV3-1/TRBV3-2,CASSRGEPTQYF
TRBJ2-2,NA,14,TRBV3-1/TRBV3-2,CASSLAGGTGELFF
TRBJ2-1,NA,16,TRBV4-2,CASSQDYIISYNEQFF
TRBJ2-1,NA,19,TRBV28,CASTPLGGLAGPSYNEQFF
TRBJ1-5,NA,14,TRBV27,CASSSQGAWQPQHF
TRBJ2-7,NA,18,TRBV7-6,CASSLEGQGKNPTYEQYF
TRBJ2-2,NA,12,TRBV15,CATSFGGGELFF
TRBJ1-1,once,14,TRBV15,CATSRDRDLAEAFF
TRBJ1-2,once,12,TRBV28,CASRDRDYGYTF
TRBJ1-6,once,14,TRBV5-1,CASTSDREDSPLHF
TRBJ2-7,NA,14,TRBV27,CASSLSGRPSEQYF
TRBJ2-7,NA,15,TRBV6-2/TRBV6-3,CASSLLAGVRNEQYF
TRBJ2-1,NA,12,TRBV5-1,CASSLISNEQFF
TRBJ1-4,NA,15,TRBV7-9,CTSSRGTALVEKLFF
TRBJ2-7,NA,15,TRBV18,CASSPAGGGPYEQYF
TRBJ2-7,few,14,TRBV7-6,CASSFGTASYEQYF
TRBJ2-1,NA,18,TRBV5-6,CASSSLAGRLKSHNEQFF
TRBJ1-1,NA,13,TRBV27,CASSWTENTEAFF
TRBJ2-5,NA,17,TRBV6-2/TRBV6-3,CASSFGLAGMGQETQYF
TRBJ2-2,NA,16,TRBV7-2,CASSLVPSGRTGELFF
TRBJ2-3,once,14,TRBV28,CASSLAGGKDTQYF
TRBJ2-7,once,15,TRBV11-3,CASSFLQGATYEQYF
TRBJ2-3,NA,17,TRBV10-1,CASHVFLAGVGTDTQYF
TRBJ2-7,NA,13,TRBV3-1/TRBV3-2,CASSPGGTYEQYF
TRBJ2-5,NA,16,TRBV7-9,CASSFGWGTPEETQYF
TRBJ2-1,NA,13,TRBV12-5,CASGSVAYNEQFF
TRBJ2-1,NA,16,TRBV29-1,CSVEDLGGRAYNEQFF
TRBJ2-1,NA,16,TRBV7-3,CASSLTPRALYNEQFF
TRBJ2-4,few,14,TRBV19,CASSKVGQGSIQYF
TRBJ1-2,NA,13,TRBV6-5,CASRPDRDYGYTF
TRBJ2-1,NA,17,TRBV6-2/TRBV6-3,CASSYSPSGRAYNEQFF
TRBJ2-1,NA,17,TRBV19,CASSSQATSGPYNEQFF
TRBJ2-4,few,12,TRBV24-1,CATSSSGGTQYF
TRBJ1-2,NA,14,TRBV28,CASSFTLITYGYTF
TRBJ1-1,NA,13,TRBV7-2,CASSWTGGSEAFF
TRBJ1-1,NA,13,TRBV6-5,CASSSELYTEAFF
TRBJ2-1,NA,12,TRBV12-3/TRBV12-4,CASSTRRRPQFF
TRBJ2-1,NA,15,TRBV7-3,CASSEGRVSYNEQFF
TRBJ1-6,few,13,TRBV10-3,CAISTGTNSPLHF